Listed below are T cell receptor beta chains from one sample, sequenced in a study of T cell responses to AZD1222 COVID-19 vaccine. The assay was immunoSEQ multiplex PCR, and TCRdb's table has in-frame clones only and misses some. Here the sample spans more than 95,000 clones, about 89% being singletons. The source material was peripheral blood, sampled 28 days after the second AZD1222 dose. The receptors here all came from an adult who received the AZD1222 COVID-19 vaccine. Each CDR3 is given with its conserved first and last residue. D genes are given only for firm matches. Some rows mark clone size as missing; the rest say once, few, many or name a class of expanded clone.

J,size,D,V,CDR3,DNA
TRBJ2-3,NA,NA,TRBV5-1,CASSSRLSTDTQYF,TGCGCCAGCAGCTCCCGACTGTCCACAGATACGCAGTATTTT
TRBJ1-1,NA,NA,TRBV7-9,CASSPPSQDRNTEAFF,TGTGCCAGCAGCCCCCCATCCCAGGACCGGAACACTGAAGCTTTCTTT
TRBJ2-5,NA,NA,TRBV27,CAGLPRGGRSLQETQYF,TGTGCCGGCCTCCCCAGGGGGGGCCGTTCCCTTCAAGAGACCCAGTACTTC
TRBJ1-6,NA,NA,TRBV3-1/TRBV3-2,CASSPTPQGYNSPLHF,TGTGCCAGCAGCCCGACCCCCCAGGGGTATAATTCACCCCTCCACTTT
TRBJ1-1,few,TRBD1,TRBV6-6,CASRGTANTEAFF,TGTGCCAGCAGGGGGACAGCGAACACTGAAGCTTTCTTT
TRBJ1-1,NA,NA,TRBV9,CASSVGAVNTEAFF,TGTGCCAGCAGCGTAGGGGCGGTGAACACTGAAGCTTTCTTT
TRBJ2-7,once,NA,TRBV25-1,CASSELGDEQYF,TGTGCCAGCAGTGAATTGGGGGATGAGCAGTACTTC
TRBJ2-3,NA,NA,TRBV10-1,CASAGTSTDTQYF,TGCGCCAGCGCCGGGACTAGCACAGATACGCAGTATTTT
TRBJ2-5,NA,TRBD1,TRBV7-2,CASSSTGVGETQYF,TGTGCCAGCAGCTCTACAGGGGTTGGGGAGACCCAGTACTTC
TRBJ2-5,NA,NA,TRBV5-4,CASSLVPTSQETQYF,TGTGCCAGCAGCTTGGTCCCCACTAGCCAAGAGACCCAGTACTTC
TRBJ2-2,NA,TRBD1,TRBV18,CASSPRIGQGANGELFF,TGTGCCAGCTCACCGCGAATCGGACAGGGGGCTAACGGGGAGCTGTTTTTT
TRBJ2-5,NA,NA,TRBV7-2,CASSLNGYQETQYF,TGTGCCAGCAGCTTGAACGGGTACCAAGAGACCCAGTACTTC
TRBJ1-2,NA,TRBD1,TRBV5-5,CASSLTDRDYGYTF,TGTGCCAGCAGCTTAACGGACAGGGACTATGGCTACACCTTC
TRBJ1-3,NA,NA,TRBV5-1,CASSSTASGNTIYF,TGCGCCAGCAGCTCGACAGCTTCTGGAAACACCATATATTTT
TRBJ1-2,NA,NA,TRBV6-1,CASSETDADYGYTF,TGTGCCAGCAGTGAAACAGACGCCGACTATGGCTACACCTTC
TRBJ1-4,NA,NA,TRBV29-1,CSVEVADRTDEKLFF,TGCAGCGTTGAAGTTGCGGACAGAACGGATGAAAAACTGTTTTTT
TRBJ2-7,NA,NA,TRBV6-6,CASSYGRGGRGEQYF,TGTGCCAGCAGTTACGGGCGCGGAGGTCGCGGCGAGCAGTACTTC
TRBJ1-6,NA,NA,TRBV7-2,CASSLVQLNSPLHF,TGTGCCAGCAGCTTAGTCCAGCTTAATTCACCCCTCCACTTT
TRBJ2-3,NA,NA,TRBV4-2,CASSPGGADTQYF,TGTGCCAGCAGCCCCGGAGGAGCAGATACGCAGTATTTT
TRBJ2-7,few,TRBD1,TRBV28,CASLRTGDIYEQYF,TGTGCCAGCCTACGGACAGGGGATATCTACGAGCAGTACTTC
TRBJ2-3,NA,NA,TRBV24-1,CATSDAGSFTDTQYF,TGTGCCACCAGTGATGCCGGGAGTTTCACAGATACGCAGTATTTT
TRBJ2-5,NA,NA,TRBV19,CASTPYPGHPQETQYF,TGTGCCAGTACTCCTTACCCGGGCCACCCCCAAGAGACCCAGTACTTC
TRBJ2-2,NA,NA,TRBV6-5,CASSVTDLNTGELFF,TGTGCCAGCAGCGTAACAGACCTGAACACCGGGGAGCTGTTTTTT